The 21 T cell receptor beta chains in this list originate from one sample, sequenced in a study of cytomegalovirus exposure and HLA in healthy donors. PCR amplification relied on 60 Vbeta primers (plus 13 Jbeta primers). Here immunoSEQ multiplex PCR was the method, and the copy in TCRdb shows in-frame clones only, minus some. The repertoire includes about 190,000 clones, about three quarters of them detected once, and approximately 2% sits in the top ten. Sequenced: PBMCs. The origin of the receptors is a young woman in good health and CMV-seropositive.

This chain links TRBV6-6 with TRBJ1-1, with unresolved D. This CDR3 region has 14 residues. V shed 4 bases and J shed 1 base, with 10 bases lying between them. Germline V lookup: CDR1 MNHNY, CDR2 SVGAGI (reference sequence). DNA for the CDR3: TGTGCCAGCAGTTCCCGACGGGAGAACACTGAAGCTTTCTTT. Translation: CASSSRRENTEAFF.

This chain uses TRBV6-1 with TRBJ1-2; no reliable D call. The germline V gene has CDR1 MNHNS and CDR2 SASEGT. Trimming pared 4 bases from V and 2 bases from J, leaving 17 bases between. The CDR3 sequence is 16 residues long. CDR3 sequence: CASSAFARQANYGYTF. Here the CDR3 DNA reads TGTGCCAGCAGTGCCTTCGCGCGTCAGGCGAACTATGGCTACACCTTC.

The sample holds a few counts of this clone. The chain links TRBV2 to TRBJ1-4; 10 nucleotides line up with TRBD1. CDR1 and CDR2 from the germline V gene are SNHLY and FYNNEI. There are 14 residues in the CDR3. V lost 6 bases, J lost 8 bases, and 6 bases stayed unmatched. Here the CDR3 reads CASRTGGTVEKLFF. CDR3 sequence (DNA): TGTGCCAGCAGGACAGGGGGCACGGTCGAAAAACTGTTTTTT.

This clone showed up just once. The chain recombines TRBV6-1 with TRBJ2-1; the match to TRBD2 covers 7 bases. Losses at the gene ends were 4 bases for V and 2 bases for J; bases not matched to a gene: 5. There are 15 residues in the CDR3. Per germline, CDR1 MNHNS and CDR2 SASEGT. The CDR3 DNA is TGTGCCAGCAGTGTGTCGCGGGGGACCTACAATGAGCAGTTCTTC. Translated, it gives CASSVSRGTYNEQFF.

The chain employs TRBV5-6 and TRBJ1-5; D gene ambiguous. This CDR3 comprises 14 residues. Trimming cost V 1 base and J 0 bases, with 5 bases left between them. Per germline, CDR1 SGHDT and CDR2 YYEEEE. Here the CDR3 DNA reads TGTGCCAGCAGCTTGATCTTTAGCAATCAGCCCCAGCATTTT. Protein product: CASSLIFSNQPQHF.

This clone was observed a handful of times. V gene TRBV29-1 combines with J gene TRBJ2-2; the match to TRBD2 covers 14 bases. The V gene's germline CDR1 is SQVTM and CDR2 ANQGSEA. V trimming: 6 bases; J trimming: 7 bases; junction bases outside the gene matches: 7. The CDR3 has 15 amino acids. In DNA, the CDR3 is TGCAGCGTCGTGGGACTAGCGGGAGTAGGCGGGGAGCTGTTTTTT. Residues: CSVVGLAGVGGELFF.

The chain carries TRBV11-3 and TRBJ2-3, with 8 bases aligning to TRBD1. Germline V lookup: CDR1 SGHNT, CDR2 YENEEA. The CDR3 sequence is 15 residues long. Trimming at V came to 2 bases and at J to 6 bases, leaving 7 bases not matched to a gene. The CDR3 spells CASSLTPDRADTQYF. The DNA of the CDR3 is TGTGCCAGCAGCTTAACACCGGACAGGGCGGATACGCAGTATTTT.

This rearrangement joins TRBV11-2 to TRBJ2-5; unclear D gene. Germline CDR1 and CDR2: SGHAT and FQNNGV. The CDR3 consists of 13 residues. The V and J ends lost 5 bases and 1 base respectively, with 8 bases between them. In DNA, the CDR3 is TGTGCCAGCAGCGACTCTTTCCAAGAGACCCAGTACTTC. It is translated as CASSDSFQETQYF.

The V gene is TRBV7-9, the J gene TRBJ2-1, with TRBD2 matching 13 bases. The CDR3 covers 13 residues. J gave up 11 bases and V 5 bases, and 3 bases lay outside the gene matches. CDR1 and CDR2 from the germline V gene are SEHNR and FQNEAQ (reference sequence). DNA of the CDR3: TGTGCCAGCAGCCCCGGGACTAGCGGGAAGCAGTTCTTC. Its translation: CASSPGTSGKQFF.

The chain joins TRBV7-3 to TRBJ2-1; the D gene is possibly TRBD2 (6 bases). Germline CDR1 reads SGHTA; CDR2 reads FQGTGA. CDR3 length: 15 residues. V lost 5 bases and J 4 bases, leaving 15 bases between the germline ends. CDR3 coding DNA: TGTGCCAGCAGCCGCCAGGCTAGCGAGTACAATGAGCAGTTCTTC. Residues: CASSRQASEYNEQFF.

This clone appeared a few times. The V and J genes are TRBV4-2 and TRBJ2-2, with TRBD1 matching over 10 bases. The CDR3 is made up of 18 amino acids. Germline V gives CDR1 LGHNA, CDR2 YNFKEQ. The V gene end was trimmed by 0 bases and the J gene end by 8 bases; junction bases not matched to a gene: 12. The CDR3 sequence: CASSQDARTGGLRGELFF. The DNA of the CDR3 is TGTGCCAGCAGCCAAGACGCCCGGACAGGGGGATTGCGTGGGGAGCTGTTTTTT.

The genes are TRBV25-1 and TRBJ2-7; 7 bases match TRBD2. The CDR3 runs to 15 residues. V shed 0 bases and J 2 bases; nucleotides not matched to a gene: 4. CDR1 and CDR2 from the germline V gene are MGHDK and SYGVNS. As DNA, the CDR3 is TGTGCCAGCAGTGAATACGGGGGAGGGCCCTACGAGCAGTACTTC. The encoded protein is CASSEYGGGPYEQYF.

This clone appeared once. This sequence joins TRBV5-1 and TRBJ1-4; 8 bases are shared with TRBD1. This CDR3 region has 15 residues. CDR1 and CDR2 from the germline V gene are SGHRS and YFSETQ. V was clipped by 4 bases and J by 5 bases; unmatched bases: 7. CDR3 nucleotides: TGCGCCAGCAGCCCAGGGACAGGAACGAATGAAAAACTGTTTTTT. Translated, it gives CASSPGTGTNEKLFF. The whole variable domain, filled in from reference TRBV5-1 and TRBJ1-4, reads KAGVTQTPRYLIKTRGQQVTLSCSPISGHRSVSWYQQTPGQGLQFLFEYFSETQRNKGNFPGRFSGRQFSNSRSEMNVSTLELGDSALYLCASSPGTGTNEKLFFGSGTQLSVL.

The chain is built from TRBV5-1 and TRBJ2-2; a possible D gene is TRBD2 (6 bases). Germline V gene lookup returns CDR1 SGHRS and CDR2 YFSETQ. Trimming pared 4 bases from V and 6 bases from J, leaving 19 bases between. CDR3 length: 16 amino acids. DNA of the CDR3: TGCGCCAGCAGCCCGTTTGGGACTGCCCTCGCCGGGGAGCTGTTTTTT. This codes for CASSPFGTALAGELFF.

The CDR3 nucleotides read TGTGCCACCAGCAGGACGGGGGGTGCTGAAGCTTTCTTT. Protein product: CATSRTGGAEAFF. The rearrangement joins TRBV15 to TRBJ1-1; TRBD1 might be the D (5 bases). The CDR3 has 13 residues. Germline CDR1 and CDR2: LNHNV and YYDKDF (reference sequence). Trimming removed 3 bases at V and 6 bases at J, with 11 bases between.

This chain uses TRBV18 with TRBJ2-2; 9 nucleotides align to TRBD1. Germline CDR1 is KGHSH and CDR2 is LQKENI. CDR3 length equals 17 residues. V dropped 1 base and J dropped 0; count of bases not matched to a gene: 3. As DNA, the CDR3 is TGTGCCAGCTCACCACGTAGGACAGGGGCGAACACCGGGGAGCTGTTTTTT. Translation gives CASSPRRTGANTGELFF.

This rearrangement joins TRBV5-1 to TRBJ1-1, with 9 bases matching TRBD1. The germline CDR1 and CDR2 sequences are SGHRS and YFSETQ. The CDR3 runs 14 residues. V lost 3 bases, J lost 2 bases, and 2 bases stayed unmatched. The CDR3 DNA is TGCGCCAGCAGCTGGGGACAGGGTAACACTGAAGCTTTCTTT. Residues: CASSWGQGNTEAFF.

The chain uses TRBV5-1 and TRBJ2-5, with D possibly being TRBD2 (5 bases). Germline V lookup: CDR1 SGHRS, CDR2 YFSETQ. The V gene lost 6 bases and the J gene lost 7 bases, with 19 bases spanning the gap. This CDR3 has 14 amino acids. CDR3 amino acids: CASTPSPTEGTQYF. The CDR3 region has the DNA TGCGCCAGCACCCCCAGCCCAACTGAGGGGACCCAGTACTTC.

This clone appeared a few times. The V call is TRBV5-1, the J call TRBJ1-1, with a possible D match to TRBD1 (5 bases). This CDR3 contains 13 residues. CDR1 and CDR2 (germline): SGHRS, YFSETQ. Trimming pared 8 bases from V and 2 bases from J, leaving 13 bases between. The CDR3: CASADGGNTEAFF. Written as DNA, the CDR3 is TGCGCCAGTGCCGACGGGGGTAACACTGAAGCTTTCTTT.

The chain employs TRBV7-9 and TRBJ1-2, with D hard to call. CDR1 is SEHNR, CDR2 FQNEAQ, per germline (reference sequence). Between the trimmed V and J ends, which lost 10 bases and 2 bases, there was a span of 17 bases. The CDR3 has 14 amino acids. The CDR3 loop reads CATSEARGNYGYTF. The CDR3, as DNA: TGTGCCACCTCCGAGGCCCGCGGAAACTATGGCTACACCTTC.

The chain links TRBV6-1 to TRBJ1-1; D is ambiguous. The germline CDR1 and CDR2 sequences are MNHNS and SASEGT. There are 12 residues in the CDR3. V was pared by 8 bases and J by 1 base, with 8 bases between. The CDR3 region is CASFEGNTEAFF. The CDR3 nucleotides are TGTGCCAGCTTTGAGGGGAACACTGAAGCTTTCTTT.